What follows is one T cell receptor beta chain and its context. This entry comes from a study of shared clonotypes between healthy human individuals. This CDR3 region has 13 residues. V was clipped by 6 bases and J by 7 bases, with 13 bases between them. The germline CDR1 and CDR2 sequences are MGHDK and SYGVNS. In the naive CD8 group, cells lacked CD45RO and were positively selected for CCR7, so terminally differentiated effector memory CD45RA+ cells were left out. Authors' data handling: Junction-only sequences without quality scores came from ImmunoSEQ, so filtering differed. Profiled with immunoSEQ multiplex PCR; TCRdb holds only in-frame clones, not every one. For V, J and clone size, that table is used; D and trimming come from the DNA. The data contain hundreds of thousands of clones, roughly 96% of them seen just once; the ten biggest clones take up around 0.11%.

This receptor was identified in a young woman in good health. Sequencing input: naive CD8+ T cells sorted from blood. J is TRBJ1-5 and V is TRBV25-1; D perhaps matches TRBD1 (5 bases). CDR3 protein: CASRGPLNQPQHF. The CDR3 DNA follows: TGTGCCAGCAGGGGGCCACTGAACCAGCCCCAGCATTTT.